This T cell receptor (beta chain) is drawn from a study of PD-L1 blockade in urothelial cancer. In the study overall: A median blood sample held around 130,000 T cells and tens of thousands of unique TCRs.

Details on this clone: No antigen is known for it.

Time point here: peripheral blood 6 weeks after treatment start. Pretreatment and on-treatment samples were taken, numbering 1 to 8 per patient. Findings of the study overall: Pretreatment TCR clonality in blood, when below the median, was predictive of better survival.

Here immunoSEQ multiplex PCR was the method, and the copy in TCRdb shows in-frame clones only, minus some. The sample holds 35,000 to 40,000 clones, around 88% seen once. CDR3 length: 17 residues. V was clipped by 4 bases and J by 2 bases; unmatched bases: 9. Germline V gene sequence: CDR1 SGHDT, CDR2 YYEEEE. The sequences come from PBMCs, collected around atezolizumab (anti-PD-L1) treatment. The receptor comes from a man in his fifties or sixties with urothelial cancer. The chain recombines TRBV5-6 with TRBJ1-2, with 12 bases lining up with TRBD1. The CDR3 sequence: CASSPGTGGRGNYGYTF. CDR3 bases: TGTGCCAGCAGCCCCGGGACAGGGGGCCGAGGAAACTATGGCTACACCTTC.